This T cell receptor beta chain originates from a study of T cell responses to AZD1222 COVID-19 vaccine. V was cut by 6 bases and J by 5 bases, with 16 bases left in between. This CDR3 contains 14 residues. Generated by immunoSEQ multiplex PCR, the TCRdb table keeps only in-frame clones and is missing some. Of more than 250,000 clones listed, just over 90% were seen once; the top ten hold about 0.5%. This clonotype originated in an adult in good health. The sequencing here drew on peripheral blood, taken on day 0 of AZD1222 vaccination. The V and J genes are TRBV23-1 and TRBJ2-5; D tentatively fits TRBD1 or TRBD2 (6 bases each). TRBV23-1 is labeled an ORF, and its function is uncertain. CDR3 nucleotide sequence: TGCGCCAGCAGCGCCACAGGGAGGCGGGAGACCCAGTACTTC. Its translation is CASSATGRRETQYF.